These T cell receptor beta chains were read from a single sample in a study of T cell changes during pregnancy in multiple sclerosis. Sequenced by immunoSEQ multiplex PCR; TCRdb stores in-frame clones only, minus some. The sample consists of roughly 18,000 clones, approximately 89% of them appearing once. The source material was CD8+ T cells from peripheral blood mononuclear cells, sampled after pregnancy. The origin of the receptors is a female donor in good health, enrolled as a control in a pregnancy study. Each CDR3 is given with its conserved first and last residue. Fields, in order: V gene, J gene, D gene, clone size, CDR3 protein, CDR3 DNA. D genes are given only for firm matches. Clone size appears in some rows only: once, few, many, or a class for an expanded clone.

TRBV30,TRBJ2-2,.,.,CAWSTGNAGELFF,TGTGCCTGGAGCACAGGGAACGCCGGGGAGCTGTTTTTT
TRBV7-6,TRBJ2-7,TRBD1,once,CASSDWTGGIDEQYF,TGTGCCAGCAGCGACTGGACAGGGGGCATCGACGAGCAGTACTTC
TRBV5-1,TRBJ1-4,.,.,CASSSGTLDEKLFF,TGCGCCAGCAGCTCCGGGACACTCGATGAAAAACTGTTTTTT
TRBV5-6,TRBJ2-2,TRBD1,.,CASSSYDRGYTGELFF,TGTGCCAGCAGCTCGTACGACAGGGGATACACCGGGGAGCTGTTTTTT
TRBV5-1,TRBJ2-3,.,.,CASTNGPTDTQYF,TGCGCCAGCACGAATGGCCCCACAGATACGCAGTATTTT
TRBV27,TRBJ1-2,.,once,CASSLSPQANYGYTF,TGTGCCAGCAGTCTCTCACCACAAGCTAACTATGGCTACACCTTC
TRBV19,TRBJ1-2,.,few,CASSDSYYGYTF,TGTGCCAGTAGCGACAGTTACTATGGCTACACCTTC
TRBV6-5,TRBJ2-3,TRBD2,.,CASSLVPAGGTDTQYF,TGTGCCAGCAGTTTAGTCCCAGCGGGAGGCACAGATACGCAGTATTTT
TRBV7-9,TRBJ2-5,TRBD2,.,CASSELAGEETQYF,TGTGCCAGCAGCGAGCTAGCGGGGGAAGAGACCCAGTACTTC
TRBV7-3,TRBJ1-1,.,once,CASSFNGADTEAFF,TGTGCCAGCAGCTTTAATGGGGCGGACACTGAAGCTTTCTTT
TRBV4-3,TRBJ1-6,.,.,CASSQEQASSYNSPLHF,TGCGCCAGCAGCCAAGAGCAGGCAAGCTCCTATAATTCACCCCTCCACTTT
TRBV9,TRBJ2-2,TRBD2,.,CASSVEGGGALEELFF,TGTGCCAGCAGCGTAGAGGGCGGGGGGGCTTTAGAGGAGCTGTTTTTT
TRBV4-2,TRBJ1-1,.,.,CASRRTRLNTEAFF,TGTGCCAGCAGAAGGACAAGACTGAACACTGAAGCTTTCTTT
TRBV7-8,TRBJ1-3,.,.,CASSIESGKYSGNTIYF,TGTGCCAGCAGCATAGAGTCAGGAAAGTACTCTGGAAACACCATATATTTT
TRBV5-1,TRBJ1-1,.,once,CASSLEQSTEAFF,TGCGCCAGCAGCTTGGAACAGTCTACTGAAGCTTTCTTT
TRBV10-1,TRBJ1-1,.,.,CASSTRGGTEAFF,TGCGCCAGCAGTACCAGAGGAGGCACTGAAGCTTTCTTT
TRBV7-9,TRBJ2-5,TRBD2,.,CASSFTGGETQYF,TGTGCCAGCAGCTTCACGGGGGGGGAGACCCAGTACTTC
TRBV13,TRBJ1-1,.,.,CASSTGLTEAFF,TGTGCCAGCAGCACAGGGCTCACTGAAGCTTTCTTT
TRBV27,TRBJ1-2,TRBD1,.,CASSPLPGTAHYGYTF,TGTGCCAGCAGTCCCCTCCCAGGGACAGCCCATTATGGCTACACCTTC
TRBV27,TRBJ1-1,.,.,CASSLQIGGTEAFF,TGTGCCAGCAGTTTACAGATAGGGGGTACTGAAGCTTTCTTT
TRBV27,TRBJ1-1,.,.,CASSEIGVLTEAFF,TGTGCCAGCAGTGAGATAGGGGTGTTGACTGAAGCTTTCTTT
TRBV9,TRBJ1-3,.,.,CASSVEQGRGFGNTIYF,TGTGCCAGCAGCGTAGAGCAGGGGCGAGGATTTGGAAACACCATATATTTT
TRBV29-1,TRBJ2-7,TRBD1,.,CSVEENRQGESYEQYF,TGCAGCGTTGAAGAGAATAGACAGGGGGAGTCCTACGAGCAGTACTTC
TRBV10-2,TRBJ2-2,TRBD1,.,CASSGRTGAITGELFF,TGCGCCAGCAGTGGACGGACAGGGGCCATTACCGGGGAGCTGTTTTTT
TRBV1,TRBJ1-2,.,.,CTSSQDPANYGYTF,TGCACCAGCAGCCAAGATCCAGCTAACTATGGCTACACCTTC
TRBV5-1,TRBJ1-2,TRBD1,.,CASSLEGQGPYGYTF,TGCGCCAGCAGCTTGGAGGGACAGGGCCCCTATGGCTACACCTTC
TRBV7-9,TRBJ2-3,TRBD2,.,CASSPWEGGITDTQYF,TGTGCCAGCAGCCCTTGGGAGGGAGGGATCACAGATACGCAGTATTTT
TRBV5-1,TRBJ2-1,TRBD2,.,CASSYGRGGGLNEQFF,TGCGCCAGCAGCTATGGACGCGGGGGGGGACTCAATGAGCAGTTCTTC
TRBV4-3,TRBJ2-5,.,.,CASSQGGGGETQYF,TGCGCCAGCAGCCAGGGCGGGGGCGGGGAGACCCAGTACTTC
TRBV5-6,TRBJ2-1,.,.,CASSPTEGGQFF,TGTGCCAGCAGCCCAACCGAGGGTGGGCAGTTCTTC
TRBV6-5,TRBJ2-7,.,once,CASRSPVSYEQYF,TGTGCCAGCAGGTCGCCGGTTTCCTACGAGCAGTACTTC
TRBV5-8,TRBJ2-1,TRBD2,.,CASSFVRTSGSSSYNEQFF,TGTGCCAGCAGCTTTGTAAGGACTAGCGGGTCCAGCTCCTACAATGAGCAGTTCTTC
TRBV25-1,TRBJ1-2,.,.,CASSPDKTAIYGYTF,TGTGCCAGCAGTCCGGATAAAACAGCTATCTATGGCTACACCTTC
TRBV11-2,TRBJ1-1,.,few,CASSPEGDTEAFF,TGTGCCAGCAGCCCAGAGGGGGACACTGAAGCTTTCTTT
TRBV13,TRBJ2-5,TRBD2,.,CASSLGLRLAGGQETQYF,TGTGCCAGCAGCTTAGGCCTACGACTAGCGGGGGGGCAAGAGACCCAGTACTTC
TRBV5-1,TRBJ2-1,.,.,CASSLQNYNEQFF,TGCGCCAGCAGCTTACAGAATTACAATGAGCAGTTCTTC